This entry lists 14 T cell receptor beta chains sequenced from one sample in a study of blood T cell repertoires in COVID-19. Sequenced by immunoSEQ multiplex PCR; TCRdb stores in-frame clones only, minus some. The top ten hold 2.5% to 3% of the sample, which has around 200,000 clones, around 80% seen once. Sequencing used peripheral blood. The receptors derive from an elderly woman with active or convalescent COVID-19.

This clone was counted many times. The V call is TRBV9, the J call TRBJ2-2; no firm D call. The CDR3 runs 14 residues. Germline V gives CDR1 SGDLS, CDR2 YYNGEE. With 0 bases removed from V and 4 bases from J, the gap between germline ends came to 7 bases. CDR3 DNA sequence: TGTGCCAGCAGCGTAGTTTCAGGCACCGGGGAGCTGTTTTTT. Translated, it gives CASSVVSGTGELFF.

This clone occurred a few times. The rearrangement uses TRBV10-3 and TRBJ2-2; the D gene is possibly TRBD1 (5 bases). The germline gives CDR1 ENHRY, CDR2 SYGVKD. CDR3 length equals 16 residues. V lost 0 bases and J 4 bases, leaving 12 bases between the germline ends. In nucleotides, the CDR3 is TGTGCCATCAGTGAGTCCGTGACAGTGACCACCGGGGAGCTGTTTTTT. Its protein is CAISESVTVTTGELFF.

The V call is TRBV10-2, the J call TRBJ1-1; D not certain. Trimming removed 5 bases from V and 0 bases from J, with 4 bases in between. Germline V gene sequence: CDR1 WSHSY, CDR2 SAAADI. CDR3 length: 12 amino acids. The CDR3 DNA follows: TGCGCCAGCAGTATCATGAACACTGAAGCTTTCTTT. Residues: CASSIMNTEAFF.

This clone was recorded a few times. This sequence joins TRBV19 and TRBJ1-1; D not certain. Trimming shortened V by 0 bases and J by 2 bases, and 13 bases separated the two germline ends. The CDR3 is made up of 16 amino acids. CDR1 and CDR2 from the germline V gene are LNHDA and SQIVND (reference sequence). The CDR3 spells CASSIDLAGINTEAFF. CDR3 coding DNA: TGTGCCAGTAGTATAGATCTGGCGGGGATTAACACTGAAGCTTTCTTT. The whole variable domain, remainder taken from reference TRBV19 and TRBJ1-1, is DGGITQSPKYLFRKEGQNVTLSCEQNLNHDAMYWYRQDPGQGLRLIYYSQIVNDFQKGDIAEGYSVSREKKESFPLTVTSAQKNPTAFYLCASSIDLAGINTEAFFGQGTRLTVV.

This clone was observed a handful of times. The chain couples TRBV15 to TRBJ2-5, with 13 nucleotides matching TRBD2. The germline gives CDR1 LNHNV, CDR2 YYDKDF (reference sequence). J lost 2 bases, V lost 2 bases, and 2 bases had no gene match. This CDR3 region has 16 residues. CDR3 sequence: CATSRLLAGGQETQYF. The CDR3 region has the DNA TGTGCCACCAGCAGATTACTAGCGGGGGGGCAAGAGACCCAGTACTTC.

This clone appeared many times. V is TRBV6-5 and J is TRBJ2-7; TRBD2 matches 11 bases. The germline V gene has CDR1 MNHEY and CDR2 SVGAGI. The V gene end was trimmed by 6 bases and the J gene end by 8 bases; junction bases not matched to a gene: 12. CDR3 length: 15 amino acids. CDR3 sequence reads: CASRNGRLAGPKQYF. As DNA, the CDR3 is TGTGCCAGCAGGAATGGGAGACTAGCGGGGCCTAAGCAGTACTTC.

The CDR3 sequence: CSVEDGGAHSTDTQYF. The CDR3 DNA follows: TGCAGCGTTGAAGATGGCGGGGCCCATAGCACAGATACGCAGTATTTT. The chain joins TRBV29-1 to TRBJ2-3; perhaps TRBD2 as D (6 bases). Deletions cut 0 bases from V and 0 bases from J, with 13 bases between. The length of the CDR3 is 16 residues. Germline-derived CDR1 and CDR2 are SQVTM and ANQGSEA.

This sequence joins TRBV9 and TRBJ1-4, with 9 bases aligning to TRBD1. After removal of 0 bases from V and 6 bases from J, the junction contained 6 bases not matched to a gene. The length of the CDR3 is 16 residues. In germline, CDR1 is SGDLS, CDR2 YYNGEE. The CDR3 coding sequence is TGTGCCAGCAGCGTAGGTGGGACAGGGTATGATGAAAAACTGTTTTTT. Translating gives CASSVGGTGYDEKLFF.

V usage is TRBV6-6 and J usage is TRBJ2-3, with a weak D call TRBD1 (6 bases). Per the germline V gene, CDR1 is MNHNY and CDR2 is SVGAGI (reference sequence). This CDR3 has 12 residues. The germline V and J ends were trimmed by 2 bases and 10 bases, with 10 bases remaining between them. DNA for the CDR3: TGTGCCAGCAGTTACGGGGCAGGGGCGCAGTATTTT. Protein sequence: CASSYGAGAQYF.

The rearrangement uses TRBV6-2 or TRBV6-3 and TRBJ2-3, with TRBD2 identical over 7 bases. In germline, CDR1 is MNHEY, CDR2 SVGEGT. V gave up 6 bases and J gave up 1 base; unmatched junction bases: 4. CDR3 size: 14 residues. In DNA, the CDR3 is TGTGCCAGCAGCATCAGCGGGGGCACAGATACGCAGTATTTT. This gives the protein CASSISGGTDTQYF.

The gene calls are TRBV28 and TRBJ1-1; possibly TRBD1 for D (6 bases). Looked up from germline, CDR1 is MDHEN and CDR2 is SYDVKM. V was pared by 7 bases and J by 0 bases, with 9 bases between. The CDR3 runs 13 residues. The CDR3 DNA reads as TGTGCCAGCAAACAGGGCATGAACACTGAAGCTTTCTTT. Translated, it gives CASKQGMNTEAFF.

The chain couples TRBV10-3 to TRBJ1-1; tentatively, D is TRBD1 (6 bases). CDR1 and CDR2 (germline): ENHRY, SYGVKD. The CDR3 is 16 residues long. V lost 5 bases to trimming and J lost 1 base, with 17 bases between them. This CDR3 is CAISKNRVQENTEAFF. For the CDR3, the DNA is TGTGCCATCAGTAAAAACAGGGTCCAAGAGAACACTGAAGCTTTCTTT.

The chain combines TRBV19 with TRBJ1-6; D gene uncertain. This CDR3 is 16 amino acids long. CDR1 is LNHDA and CDR2 is SQIVND in the germline V gene (reference sequence). V was shortened by 1 base and J by 7 bases, with 14 bases between the two germline ends. The CDR3 region is CASSIGEGITNSPLHF. The CDR3 DNA reads as TGTGCCAGTAGTATAGGTGAGGGAATCACGAATTCACCCCTCCACTTT.

This chain links TRBV20-1 with TRBJ1-2; 12 bases fit TRBD1. Per germline, CDR1 DFQATT and CDR2 SNEGSKA (reference sequence). Trimming removed 3 bases from V and 4 bases from J; junction bases left unmatched: 6. CDR3 length: 15 residues. CDR3: CSASTPGQGAYGYTF. The CDR3 DNA sequence: TGCAGTGCTAGTACTCCGGGACAGGGGGCCTATGGCTACACCTTC.